This T cell receptor (beta chain) was captured by sequencing in a study of blood T cell repertoires in COVID-19. Study at large: The samples span acute and convalescent COVID-19 from the United States, Italy and Spain. T cells, B-cell-depleted T cells, or PBMCs supplied cDNA or gDNA.

Authors' analysis steps: Reference gene primer amplification gave nucleated cell count estimates. Generated by immunoSEQ multiplex PCR, the TCRdb table keeps only in-frame clones and is missing some. The V and J calls and the clone size are those of that table, but D and trimming were determined from the DNA. Of around 260,000 clones in the sample, 87% are singletons; the top ten hold over 2%. Trimming removed 4 bases from V and 0 bases from J, with 15 bases in between. This CDR3 is 16 amino acids long. Germline V gene sequence: CDR1 SGHRS, CDR2 YFSETQ. V and J are TRBV5-1 and TRBJ2-3, with a weak D call TRBD1 (6 bases). This TCR derives from a woman aged 45-65 years with acute or convalescent COVID-19. Specimen: peripheral blood. Here the CDR3 DNA reads TGCGCCAGCAGCACCACCACAGGGCTTAGCACAGATACGCAGTATTTT. Protein: CASSTTTGLSTDTQYF. Full variable domain (remainder filled in from reference TRBV5-1 and TRBJ2-3): KAGVTQTPRYLIKTRGQQVTLSCSPISGHRSVSWYQQTPGQGLQFLFEYFSETQRNKGNFPGRFSGRQFSNSRSEMNVSTLELGDSALYLCASSTTTGLSTDTQYFGPGTRLTVL.